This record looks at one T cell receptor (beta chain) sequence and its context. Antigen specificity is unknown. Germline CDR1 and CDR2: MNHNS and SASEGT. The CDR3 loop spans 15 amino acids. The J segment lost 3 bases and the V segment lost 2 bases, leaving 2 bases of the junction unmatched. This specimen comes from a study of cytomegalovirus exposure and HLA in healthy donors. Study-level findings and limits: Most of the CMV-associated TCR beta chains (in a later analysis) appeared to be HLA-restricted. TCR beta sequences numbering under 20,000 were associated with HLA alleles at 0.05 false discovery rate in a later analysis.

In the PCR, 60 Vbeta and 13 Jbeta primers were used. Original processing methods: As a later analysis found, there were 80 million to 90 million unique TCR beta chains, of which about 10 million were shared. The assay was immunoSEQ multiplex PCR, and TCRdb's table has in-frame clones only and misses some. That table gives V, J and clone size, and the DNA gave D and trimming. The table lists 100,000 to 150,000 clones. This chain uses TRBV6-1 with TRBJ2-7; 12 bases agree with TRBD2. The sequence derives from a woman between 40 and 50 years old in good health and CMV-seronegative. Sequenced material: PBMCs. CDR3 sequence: CASSETTSGGYEQYF. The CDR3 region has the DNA TGTGCCAGCAGTGAAACGACTAGCGGGGGCTACGAGCAGTACTTC.